A single sample is the source of the 15 T cell receptor beta chains below, sequenced in a study of CD8 T cells in ankylosing spondylitis. Study results and limitations: Ankylosing spondylitis blood appeared to be characterized by a TCR beta motif of roughly eight highly homologous variants.

One entry per CDR3 protein, called by TCRdb with MiXCR from the 5' RACE reads. The sample carries fewer than 450,000 distinct CDR3 sequences, 17% recorded once. What these receptors recognize is not known. What was sequenced was blood, either unsorted or a sorted T cell fraction (not recorded which). These TCRs come from a male donor with ankylosing spondylitis.

V gene TRBV3-1 combines with J gene TRBJ1-1; D not resolved. V lost 6 bases and J 1 base, leaving 9 bases between the germline ends. Germline loops: CDR1 LGHDT, CDR2 YNNKEL (reference sequence). The CDR3 extends over 13 amino acids. This CDR3 reads CASSQLENTEAFF. The CDR3, as DNA: TGTGCCAGCAGTCAACTGGAGAACACTGAAGCTTTCTTT.

V is TRBV12-3 or TRBV12-4 and J is TRBJ1-1; no clear D gene. V lost 0 bases and J 4 bases, leaving 3 bases between the germline ends. The CDR3 sequence is 12 residues long. Here the CDR3 reads CASSLAPTEAFF. CDR3 nucleotides: TGTGCCAGCAGTTTAGCGCCCACTGAAGCTTTCTTT.

The CDR3 region has the DNA TGCAGTGCGCGACAGGGGGCGGGCACCGGGGAGCTGTTTTTT. Translated, it gives CSARQGAGTGELFF. The rearrangement links TRBV20-1 to TRBJ2-2, with TRBD1 matching over 10 bases. CDR3 length: 14 amino acids. Unmatched junction bases numbered 5, after V lost 6 bases and J lost 4 bases. Germline assignment: CDR1 DFQATT and CDR2 SNEGSKA (reference sequence).

The table lists this clonotype with many counts. The chain employs TRBV5-1 and TRBJ2-3; 7 positions agree with TRBD2. CDR3 length: 15 residues. Germline CDR1 reads SGHRS; CDR2 reads YFSETQ. V lost 4 bases, J lost 0 bases, and 5 bases stayed unmatched. As DNA, the CDR3 is TGCGCCAGCAGCCCCGGGGGGTTTAGCACAGATACGCAGTATTTT. It codes for CASSPGGFSTDTQYF.

The rearrangement joins TRBV5-1 to TRBJ2-1; D remains ambiguous. The V gene lost 4 bases and the J gene lost 8 bases, with 7 bases spanning the gap. There are 11 residues in the CDR3. Per germline, CDR1 SGHRS and CDR2 YFSETQ. This CDR3 is CASSMRYEQFF. The CDR3 nucleotides read TGCGCCAGCAGCATGAGGTATGAGCAGTTCTTC.

This clonotype was detected a few times. This chain connects TRBV5-1 to TRBJ2-7, with TRBD2 matching over 8 bases. Germline V CDR1 and CDR2: SGHRS, YFSETQ. V trimming: 6 bases; J trimming: 6 bases; junction bases outside the gene matches: 11. This CDR3 comprises 14 residues. The DNA of the CDR3 is TGCGCCAGCACCAGGGAGAGCGCGGGGGGCGAGCAGTACTTC. Translated, it gives CASTRESAGGEQYF.

This chain connects TRBV27 to TRBJ2-7; 9 nucleotides match TRBD2. Trimming removed 5 bases from V and 4 bases from J; junction bases left unmatched: 15. The CDR3 runs to 17 residues. Germline V gene sequence: CDR1 MNHEY, CDR2 SMNVEV (reference sequence). This CDR3 reads CASSNPGLAGLNYEQYF. CDR3 in DNA: TGTGCCAGCAGTAACCCCGGGCTAGCGGGACTCAATTACGAGCAGTACTTC.

A few counts support this clonotype. The CDR3 DNA is TGTGCCAGCAGCCTCAGGACAGGTGCCGACGAAAAACTGTTTTTT. This gives the protein CASSLRTGADEKLFF. This rearrangement joins TRBV7-9 to TRBJ1-4, with TRBD1 identical over 7 bases. J lost 8 bases, V lost 5 bases, and 11 bases had no gene match. The CDR3 covers 15 residues. Germline CDR1 reads SEHNR; CDR2 reads FQNEAQ (reference sequence).

This clonotype was seen only a few times. The V and J genes are TRBV5-1 and TRBJ1-1, with TRBD1 matching over 9 bases. Unmatched junction bases numbered 4, after V lost 0 bases and J lost 4 bases. The germline V gene encodes CDR1 SGHRS and CDR2 YFSETQ. The CDR3 loop spans 15 amino acids. CDR3 region: CASSLGDRDGTEAFF. The CDR3 DNA follows: TGCGCCAGCAGCTTGGGGGACAGGGATGGCACTGAAGCTTTCTTT.

Ten or more counts support this clonotype. The genes are TRBV20-1 and TRBJ1-5; no firm D call. The CDR3 has 14 amino acids. Between the trimmed V and J ends, which lost 3 bases and 7 bases, there was a span of 16 bases. The V gene's germline CDR1 is DFQATT and CDR2 SNEGSKA (reference sequence). CDR3 residues: CSASGGKGGQPQHF. CDR3 DNA sequence: TGCAGTGCTAGTGGAGGAAAGGGAGGACAGCCCCAGCATTTT.

V and J are TRBV10-3 and TRBJ1-1, with D possibly TRBD1 on 5 matching bases. Germline loops: CDR1 ENHRY, CDR2 SYGVKD. With 6 bases removed from V and 1 base from J, the gap between germline ends came to 15 bases. The CDR3 runs to 15 residues. The CDR3 DNA is TGTGCCATCAGCCCAACATCAACAGGGAACACTGAAGCTTTCTTT. Amino acid sequence: CAISPTSTGNTEAFF.

This chain links TRBV11-2 with TRBJ1-3; no definite D call. CDR3 size: 14 residues. Germline loops: CDR1 SGHAT, CDR2 FQNNGV. The V end lost 5 bases, the J end lost 5 bases, and 13 bases lay between the germline ends. CDR3 DNA sequence: TGTGCCAGCAGCCCCCGCCGGGCCAGAAACACCATATATTTT. The encoded protein is CASSPRRARNTIYF.

J is TRBJ2-1 and V is TRBV7-3; D is possibly TRBD2 (7 bases). Between the trimmed V and J ends, which lost 3 bases and 9 bases, there was a span of 18 bases. CDR1 is SGHTA and CDR2 is FQGTGA in the germline V gene. The CDR3 totals 15 residues. For the CDR3, the DNA is TGTGCCAGCAGCTTGGGGCAGGGGAGGGGCGTTGAGCAGTTCTTC. Translation gives CASSLGQGRGVEQFF.

This clonotype turned up a few times. This chain links TRBV7-9 with TRBJ1-1; D is uncertain. This CDR3 spans 12 amino acids. Deletions cut 1 base from V and 9 bases from J, with 9 bases between. From germline, CDR1 is SEHNR and CDR2 FQNEAQ (reference sequence). The CDR3 loop reads CASSLERVKAFF. The CDR3 DNA is TGTGCCAGCAGCTTAGAACGGGTGAAAGCTTTCTTT.

V gene TRBV12-3 or TRBV12-4 combines with J gene TRBJ1-5, with D uncertain. Between the trimmed V and J ends, which lost 5 bases and 6 bases, there was a span of 17 bases. This CDR3 has 15 residues. Here the CDR3 reads CASSPLDTRGQPQHF. The CDR3 DNA is TGTGCCAGCAGTCCCCTCGACACCCGCGGTCAGCCCCAGCATTTT.